Listed below are T cell receptor beta chains from one sample, sequenced in a study of T-cell memory formation after mild COVID-19. In TCRdb, the 5' RACE reads were re-called with MiXCR into one record per CDR3 protein. The sample consists of more than 250,000 distinct CDR3 sequences, 15% to 20% of them appearing once. The sample was PBMCs or a T cell subset sorted from them (not recorded which). Source of these receptors: a young man who had mild COVID-19 (a few samples of this study predate the infection). Cell type and time point are not known. Both conserved end residues are part of each CDR3. A D gene is named only where the DNA matches it firmly. Clone size, where shown, is once, few, many, or a class for clones that have expanded.

len	v_gene	j_gene	abundance	d_gene	CDR3nt	CDR3aa
15	TRBV7-2	TRBJ2-2	NA	TRBD2	TGTGCCAGCAGCTCCAGCGGGGGTTACACCGGGGAGCTGTTTTTT	CASSSSGGYTGELFF
16	TRBV4-2	TRBJ2-1	many	NA	TGTGCCAGCAGCCAAGATCATTCAAGGGGTGGTGATGAGCAGTTCTTC	CASSQDHSRGGDEQFF
17	TRBV4-3	TRBJ2-6	NA	NA	TGCGCCAGCAGCCAACGACGACAGGAGGCTGGGGCCAACGTCCTGACTTTC	CASSQRRQEAGANVLTF
13	TRBV15	TRBJ1-1	NA	NA	TGTGCCACCAGCAGAGATACGGACCTAGAAGCTTTCTTT	CATSRDTDLEAFF
14	TRBV7-6	TRBJ2-7	many	NA	TGTGCCAGCAGCTTAATGTGGCCAGGGTACGAGCAGTACTTC	CASSLMWPGYEQYF
14	TRBV5-5	TRBJ2-7	NA	NA	TGTGCCAGCAGCTTGGAGGACAACTCCTACGAGCAGTACTTC	CASSLEDNSYEQYF
14	TRBV6-6	TRBJ1-2	few	NA	TGTGCCAGCAGTAACGGGGCCCAGGGCTATGGCTACACCTTC	CASSNGAQGYGYTF
14	TRBV5-1	TRBJ2-3	few	NA	TGCGCCAGCAGTGGAGATTCTCGGAGAGATACGCAGTATTTT	CASSGDSRRDTQYF
15	TRBV5-1	TRBJ2-2	few	NA	TGCGCCAGCAGAACTCCGGACAGGAACACCGGGGAGCTGTTTTTT	CASRTPDRNTGELFF
14	TRBV7-9	TRBJ2-1	NA	NA	TGTGCCAGCAGCCCAGCCCGACAGAGGGATGAGCAGTTCTTC	CASSPARQRDEQFF
13	TRBV10-3	TRBJ2-1	many	TRBD2	TGTGCCATCAGTAGCGGGGGGCGGGATGAGCAGTTCTTC	CAISSGGRDEQFF
17	TRBV4-1	TRBJ2-3	NA	NA	TGCGCCAGCAGCCAAGATGTTAACGGGGGTACGGCAGATACGCAGTATTTT	CASSQDVNGGTADTQYF
15	TRBV11-2	TRBJ2-3	NA	NA	TGTGCCAGCAGCTTTCTTGGTAGCAGCACAGATACGCAGTATTTT	CASSFLGSSTDTQYF
18	TRBV3-1	TRBJ2-1	NA	TRBD1	TGTGCCAGCAGAGGTAGATACCCGGGACAGGGATCGGACAATGAGCAGTTCTTC	CASRGRYPGQGSDNEQFF
15	TRBV5-6	TRBJ1-4	NA	NA	TGTGCCAGCAGCATGAGGGGAGGTGGAGTTGAAAAACTGTTTTTT	CASSMRGGGVEKLFF
12	TRBV12-3/TRBV12-4	TRBJ2-5	few	NA	TGTGCCAGCAGCTGGATGGAGGAGACCCAGTACTTC	CASSWMEETQYF
15	TRBV19	TRBJ2-3	few	NA	TGTGCCAGTAGTATAGACACAGCCACCACAGATACGCAGTATTTT	CASSIDTATTDTQYF
14	TRBV7-2	TRBJ2-7	few	NA	TGTGCCAGCAGTCCAGTGACGGAACTCTACGAGCAGTACTTC	CASSPVTELYEQYF
13	TRBV6-6	TRBJ2-2	NA	TRBD2	TGTGCCAGCAGTGGGAGGGTTGCCGGGGAGCTGTTTTTT	CASSGRVAGELFF
13	TRBV6-5	TRBJ1-2	NA	TRBD1	TGTGCCAGCAGGACAGGGATCGACTATGGCTACACCTTC	CASRTGIDYGYTF
15	TRBV2	TRBJ2-2	NA	TRBD2	TGTGCCGCATTGGAGACTAGCGGGAACACCGGGGAGCTGTTTTTT	CAALETSGNTGELFF